This T cell receptor beta chain was recovered during a study of post-analysis software for immune sequencing data. About the research overall: Relapsing-remitting, secondary progressive and progressive-relapsing forms of multiple sclerosis all featured among disease courses. The study, taken as a whole, reports: F measure clustering grouped samples strongly by preparation batch. Higher frequency in patients than in controls was seen for a handful of TRBV segments, with TRBV5-6, TRBV5-1 and TRBV20-1 among them.

This clonotype was observed at least ten times. The target antigen is unknown. The CDR3 spans 17 residues. J gave up 1 base and V 1 base, and 12 bases lay outside the gene matches. CDR1 is DFQATT, CDR2 SNEGSKA, per germline (reference sequence). Unique molecular identifiers were carried by the TCR beta cDNA libraries. Yield was around 500,000 cDNA molecules from roughly 0.93 to 9.6 million T cells. TCRdb used MiXCR to reprocess the PCR reads, holding one entry per CDR3 protein. The sample records around 190,000 distinct CDR3 sequences, 29% being singletons. This receptor was obtained from a girl aged 2-17 years with multiple sclerosis. This chain joins TRBV20-1 and TRBJ2-7, with TRBD2 matching over 8 bases. The specimen sequenced was blood. The CDR3 DNA sequence: TGCAGTGCTAGAGGCCAAACTAGAGCGGGGGTATCCTACGAGCAGTACTTC. It codes for CSARGQTRAGVSYEQYF.